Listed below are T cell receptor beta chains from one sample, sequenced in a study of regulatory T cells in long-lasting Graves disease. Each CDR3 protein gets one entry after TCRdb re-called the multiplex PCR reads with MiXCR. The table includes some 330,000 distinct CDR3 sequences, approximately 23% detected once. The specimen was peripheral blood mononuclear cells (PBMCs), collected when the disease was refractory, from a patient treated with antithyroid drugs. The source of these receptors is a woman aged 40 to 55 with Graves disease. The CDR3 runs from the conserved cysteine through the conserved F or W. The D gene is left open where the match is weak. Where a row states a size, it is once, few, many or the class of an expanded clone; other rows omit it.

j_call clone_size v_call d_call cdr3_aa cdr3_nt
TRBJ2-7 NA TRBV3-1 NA CASSQAGLSYEQYF TGTGCCAGCAGCCAAGCAGGGCTCTCCTACGAGCAGTACTTC
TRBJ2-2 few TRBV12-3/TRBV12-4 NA CASRYLTGELFF TGTGCCAGCAGATATTTAACCGGGGAGCTGTTTTTT
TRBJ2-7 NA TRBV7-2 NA CASSLEGSLRVEQYF TGTGCCAGCAGCTTAGAGGGCTCTCTACGGGTAGAGCAGTACTTC
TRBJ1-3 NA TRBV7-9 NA CASSPKTRRRNTIYF TGTGCCAGCAGCCCAAAGACCAGACGAAGAAACACCATATATTTT
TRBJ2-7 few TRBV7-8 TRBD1 CASSKGTVYEQYF TGTGCCAGCAGCAAAGGGACAGTATACGAGCAGTACTTC
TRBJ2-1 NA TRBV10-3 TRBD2 CAISIEPREGRQFF TGTGCCATCAGCATCGAACCGAGGGAGGGTAGGCAGTTCTTC
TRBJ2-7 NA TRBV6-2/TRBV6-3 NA CASLGGPEYEQYF TGTGCCAGCCTAGGAGGGCCTGAGTACGAGCAGTACTTC
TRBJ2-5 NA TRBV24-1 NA CATSDLLRGDAYRETQYF TGTGCCACCAGTGACCTTTTGAGGGGGGACGCGTATAGAGAGACCCAGTACTTC
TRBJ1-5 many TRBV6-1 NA CASSDFGGNQPQHF TGTGCCAGCAGTGACTTCGGCGGGAATCAGCCCCAGCATTTT
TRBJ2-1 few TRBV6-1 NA CASSVSDEQFF TGTGCCAGCAGTGTTAGTGATGAGCAGTTCTTC
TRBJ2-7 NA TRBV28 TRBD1 CASSPHRDRVPYEQYF TGTGCCAGCAGTCCCCACCGGGACAGGGTCCCCTACGAGCAGTACTTC
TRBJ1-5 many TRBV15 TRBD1 CATSRDPGGDQPQHF TGTGCCACCAGCAGAGATCCAGGGGGCGATCAGCCCCAGCATTTT
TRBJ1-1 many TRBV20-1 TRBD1 CSARDLAGGVMNTEAFF TGCAGTGCTAGAGATTTGGCAGGGGGCGTAATGAACACTGAAGCTTTCTTT
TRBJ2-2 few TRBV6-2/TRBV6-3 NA CASRPEREAGELFF TGTGCCAGCAGGCCAGAGAGGGAGGCCGGGGAGCTGTTTTTT
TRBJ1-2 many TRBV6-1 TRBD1 CASSGQGMSGYTF TGTGCCAGCAGCGGACAGGGAATGAGCGGCTACACCTTC
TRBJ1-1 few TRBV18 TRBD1 CASSSQGGAEAFF TGTGCCAGCTCGTCACAGGGGGGGGCTGAAGCTTTCTTT
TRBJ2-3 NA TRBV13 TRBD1 CASSPLTGATDTQYF TGTGCCAGCTCCCCCTTGACAGGGGCCACAGATACGCAGTATTTT
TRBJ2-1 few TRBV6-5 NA CASSHFPYNEQFF TGTGCCAGCAGTCACTTCCCGTACAATGAGCAGTTCTTC
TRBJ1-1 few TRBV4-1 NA CASSQAPTTLNTEAFF TGCGCCAGCAGCCAAGCACCGACAACCCTGAACACTGAAGCTTTCTTT
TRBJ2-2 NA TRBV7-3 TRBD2 CASSLISAGGDTGELFF TGTGCCAGCAGCTTAATCTCGGCGGGAGGGGACACCGGGGAGCTGTTTTTT
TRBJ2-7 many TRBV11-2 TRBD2 CASSLGRPPGLEYYEQYF TGTGCCAGCAGTTTAGGGAGGCCACCGGGACTAGAGTACTACGAGCAGTACTTC
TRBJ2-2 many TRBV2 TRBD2 CASIPGLAGVGTGELFF TGTGCCAGCATACCGGGACTAGCGGGAGTGGGCACCGGGGAGCTGTTTTTT
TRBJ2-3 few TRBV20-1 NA CSAIRDQSTDTQYF TGCAGTGCTATCCGGGACCAAAGCACAGATACGCAGTATTTT
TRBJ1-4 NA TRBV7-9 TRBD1 CASSLSHRGPDNEKLFF TGTGCCAGCAGCCTATCTCACAGGGGGCCCGATAATGAAAAACTGTTTTTT
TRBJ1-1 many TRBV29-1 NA CSVEKGNGNTEAFF TGCAGCGTTGAGAAAGGGAACGGGAACACTGAAGCTTTCTTT
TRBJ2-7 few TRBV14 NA CASSLRDITAYEQYF TGTGCCAGCAGCCTCCGGGACATTACGGCCTACGAGCAGTACTTC
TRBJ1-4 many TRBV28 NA CASSLRAGYEKLFF TGTGCCAGCAGTTTGAGGGCAGGTTATGAAAAACTGTTTTTT
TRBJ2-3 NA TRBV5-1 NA CASAHPTGRALTDTQYF TGCGCCAGCGCCCATCCTACGGGCAGGGCGCTCACAGATACGCAGTATTTT